This section outlines one T cell receptor (beta chain) sequence together with its context. The target antigen is unknown. This specimen belongs to a study of T cells in Graves' hyperthyroidism and ophthalmopathy. RNA transcripts provided the source from which TCR beta CDR3 regions were amplified. First-round RT-PCR targeting the TCR CDR3 was performed with the HTBI primer set. MiXCR was run by TCRdb on the multiplex PCR reads, yielding one entry per CDR3 protein. The table lists 40,000 to 65,000 distinct CDR3 sequences, 48% of them singletons. Losses at the gene ends were 1 base for V and 6 bases for J; bases not matched to a gene: 3. CDR1 and CDR2 from the germline V gene are MGHRA and YSYEKL. The CDR3 contains 15 residues. Whole-study results and caveats: Most expanded thyroid clonotypes above 0.001 recurred in blood.

V gene TRBV4-1 combines with J gene TRBJ2-1; 10 nucleotides agree with TRBD2. The sequenced sample was blood. The clonotype was recovered from a woman in her fifties or sixties with Graves' ophthalmopathy. The CDR3 is CASSQGGLATNEQFF. The CDR3 bases are TGCGCCAGCAGCCAAGGGGGACTAGCGACCAATGAGCAGTTCTTC.